This entry features one TCR beta chain sequence. The antigen is undetermined. Measured with immunoSEQ multiplex PCR; TCRdb has only the in-frame clones, and not every one. The top ten clones hold roughly an eighth of a sample with over 30,000 clones, 80% to 95% of them seen once. Time point reported: new active TB diagnosis, blood taken before or within 7 days of starting treatment. HIV-seronegative South African adults aged 18 years or older had newly diagnosed active tuberculosis. This sample is drawn from a study of T cells in tuberculosis. Study-wide background: A South African cohort included IGRA-negative adolescents, latently infected IGRA-positive adolescents and adults with active tuberculosis.

CDR3 length equals 16 residues. Deletions cut 2 bases from V and 1 base from J, with 12 bases between. The germline V gene encodes CDR1 MNHNS and CDR2 SASEGT. Study conclusions and caveats: The TCR-beta difference was not significant; alpha differences partly reflected length.

This specimen was PBMCs, taken at tuberculosis diagnosis. The origin of this receptor is an adult with tuberculosis. The chain has TRBV6-1 and TRBJ1-5; weak D call: TRBD1 (6 bases). The CDR3 loop is CASSENQGISNQPQHF. CDR3 bases: TGTGCCAGCAGTGAAAATCAGGGGATCAGCAATCAGCCCCAGCATTTT.